These T cell receptor beta chains were read from a single sample in a study of tumor-infiltrating lymphocytes in primary liver carcinoma. Each CDR3 protein is one row after TCRdb ran MiXCR on the multiplex PCR reads. Found here are approximately 330,000 distinct CDR3 sequences, around three fifths of them singletons; the top ten hold 5.5% to 7%. Sequenced input: peripheral blood. Receptors originate from a middle-aged man with primary liver carcinoma and hepatitis B virus infection. CDR3s leave out the opening cysteine and the closing phenylalanine or tryptophan. D genes are given only for firm matches.

V	J	D	CDR3
TRBV28	TRBJ1-2	NA	ASSQNYGYT
TRBV15	TRBJ2-5	NA	ATSRESGKQETQY
TRBV5-1	TRBJ2-3	NA	ASTRTNRARTDTQY
TRBV11-2	TRBJ2-7	NA	DSSLGGSEQY
TRBV5-7	TRBJ2-1	NA	ASSLGTNSYNEHF
TRBV11-1	TRBJ2-1	TRBD2	ASSVGLPNSYNEHF
TRBV5-4	TRBJ2-3	TRBD1	ASSRDAGTGSGTQY
TRBV11-2	TRBJ2-1	TRBD1	ASSSGIGTVTYNEQF
TRBV30	TRBJ1-2	NA	AWRNGPTRPNDYGYT
TRBV6-5	TRBJ2-2	NA	ASSSGITGELF
TRBV11-2	TRBJ2-2	NA	ASISQGVDTGELF
TRBV6-2/TRBV6-3	TRBJ2-3	NA	ASSSSTDTQY
TRBV5-4	TRBJ2-2	NA	ASRLSGALANTGELF
TRBV11-2	TRBJ2-1	NA	AISLDVHGTNEQF
TRBV10-2	TRBJ2-7	TRBD2	ASKISGSGEQY
TRBV11-1	TRBJ2-1	TRBD2	ADSLGGDNEQF